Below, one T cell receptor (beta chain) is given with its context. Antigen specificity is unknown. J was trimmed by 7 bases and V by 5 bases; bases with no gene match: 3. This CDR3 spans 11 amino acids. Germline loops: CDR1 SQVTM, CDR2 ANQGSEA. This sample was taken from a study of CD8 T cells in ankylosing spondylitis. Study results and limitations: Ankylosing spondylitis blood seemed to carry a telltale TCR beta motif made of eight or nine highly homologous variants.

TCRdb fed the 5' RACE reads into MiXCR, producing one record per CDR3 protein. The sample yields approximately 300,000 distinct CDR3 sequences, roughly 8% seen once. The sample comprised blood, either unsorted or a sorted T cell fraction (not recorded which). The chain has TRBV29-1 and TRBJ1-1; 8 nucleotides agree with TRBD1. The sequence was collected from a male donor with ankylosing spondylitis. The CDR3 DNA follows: TGCAGCGTTCCCGGGACAGGTGAAGCTTTCTTT. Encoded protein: CSVPGTGEAFF.